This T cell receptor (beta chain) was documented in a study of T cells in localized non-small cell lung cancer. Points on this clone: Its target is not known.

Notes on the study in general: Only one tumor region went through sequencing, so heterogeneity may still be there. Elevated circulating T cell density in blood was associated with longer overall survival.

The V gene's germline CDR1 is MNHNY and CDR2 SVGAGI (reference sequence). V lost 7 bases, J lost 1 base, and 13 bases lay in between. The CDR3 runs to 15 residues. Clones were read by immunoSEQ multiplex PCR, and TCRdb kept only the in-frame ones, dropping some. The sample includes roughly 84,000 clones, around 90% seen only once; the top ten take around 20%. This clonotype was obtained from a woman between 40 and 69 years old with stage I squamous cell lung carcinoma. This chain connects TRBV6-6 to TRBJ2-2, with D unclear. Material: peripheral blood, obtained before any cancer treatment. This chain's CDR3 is CASKRDTLNTGELFF. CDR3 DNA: TGTGCCAGCAAGCGCGACACCCTGAACACCGGGGAGCTGTTTTTT.